This T cell receptor (beta chain) emerged from a study of blood T cell repertoires in COVID-19. As for the study in general: Samples came from the United States, Italy and Spain, spanning acute and convalescent COVID-19.

In the study's own analysis: Nucleated cell counts were estimated from reference gene primer amplification. This table comes from immunoSEQ multiplex PCR, and its TCRdb copy is limited to in-frame clones, with some not included. From that table come the V and J calls and clone size; the DNA was used to work out D and trimming. Of over 90,000 clones listed, approximately 82% are singletons. Trimming cost V 6 bases and J 11 bases; bases outside gene matches: 10. Germline V lookup: CDR1 ENHRY, CDR2 SYGVKD. CDR3 size: 13 residues. The sequencing input was peripheral blood. The source of this sequence is a man aged 45-65 years with active or convalescent COVID-19. V is TRBV10-3 and J is TRBJ1-2; TRBD1 aligns across 9 bases. The CDR3 coding sequence is TGTGCCATCAGCGGGACAGGGATTGAGGGGTACACCTTC. Its protein product is CAISGTGIEGYTF.